These 15 T cell receptor beta chains were all obtained from the same sample, sequenced in a study of regulatory T cells in long-lasting Graves disease. Noted time point: newly diagnosed GD, antithyroid drugs for less than 3 months. RNA extracted from PBMCs served as the sequencing template. Arm-PCR of CDR3 regions and iRepertoire HTBI primers were used to build TCR beta libraries. TCRdb fed the multiplex PCR reads into MiXCR, producing one record per CDR3 protein. There are 200,000 to 250,000 distinct CDR3 sequences in the sample; about 18% occur only once, and about 20% lies in the top ten. Source: peripheral blood mononuclear cells (PBMCs), taken at new diagnosis, from a patient treated with antithyroid drugs. These receptors all stem from a female donor with Graves disease.

This clonotype was seen once. The gene calls are TRBV24-1 and TRBJ2-3; 10 bases are a match to TRBD1. This CDR3 contains 15 residues. Per the germline V gene, CDR1 is KGHDR and CDR2 is SFDVKD. Unmatched junction bases numbered 8, after V lost 10 bases and J lost 2 bases. This chain's CDR3 is CATIRDRGPTDTQYF. The DNA of the CDR3 is TGTGCCACTATCCGGGACAGGGGTCCCACAGATACGCAGTATTTT.

This clonotype was recorded at least ten times. The CDR3 spells CASSLVSGGYEQYF. The CDR3 coding sequence is TGTGCCAGCAGCTTAGTATCAGGTGGCTACGAGCAGTACTTC. The V call is TRBV7-9, the J call TRBJ2-7, with no clear D. The germline V gene encodes CDR1 SEHNR and CDR2 FQNEAQ (reference sequence). V lost 1 base to trimming and J lost 3 bases, with 10 bases between them. The CDR3 has 14 amino acids.

CDR3 sequence: CASSPPGQGANTEAFF. CDR3 DNA sequence: TGTGCCAGCAGCCCCCCCGGACAGGGAGCGAACACTGAAGCTTTCTTT. The V gene is TRBV28, the J gene TRBJ1-1; 8 positions match TRBD1. V lost 6 bases and J lost 1; bases outside the gene matches: 10. There are 16 residues in the CDR3. Germline V gene data show CDR1 as MDHEN and CDR2 as SYDVKM.

The V call is TRBV24-1, the J call TRBJ2-2; TRBD2 matches at 8 bases. V trimming: 0 bases; J trimming: 5 bases; junction bases outside the gene matches: 7. The CDR3 length is 17 residues. Germline V gene lookup returns CDR1 KGHDR and CDR2 SFDVKD. The CDR3: CATSDLGAGVGTGELFF. The DNA for the CDR3 is TGTGCCACCAGTGATTTGGGAGCGGGAGTGGGGACCGGGGAGCTGTTTTTT.

This clonotype was seen many times. This rearrangement joins TRBV6-5 to TRBJ2-3; D not resolved. The CDR3 has 13 amino acids. Trimming shortened V by 2 bases and J by 2 bases, and 5 bases separated the two germline ends. Germline CDR1 MNHEY, CDR2 SVGAGI. This CDR3 is CASSYDFTDTQYF. The CDR3 region has the DNA TGTGCCAGCAGTTACGACTTCACAGATACGCAGTATTTT.

CDR3 amino acids: CASSHREEQFF. In DNA, the CDR3 is TGTGCCAGCAGCCATAGGGAGGAGCAGTTCTTC. The chain employs TRBV3-1 and TRBJ2-1; a weak D match, TRBD2 (5 bases). Trimming took 3 bases from V and 10 from J, leaving 7 bases between them. The CDR3 consists of 11 residues. Germline V gene lookup returns CDR1 LGHDT and CDR2 YNNKEL (reference sequence).

Ten or more counts support this clonotype. The CDR3 spells CASSQREGQSSTNEKLFF. CDR3 in DNA: TGTGCCAGCAGCCAACGCGAAGGACAGAGTTCAACTAATGAAAAACTGTTTTTT. The chain uses TRBV3-1 and TRBJ1-4; a possible D gene is TRBD1 (6 bases). The germline V and J ends were trimmed by 2 bases and 0 bases, with 16 bases remaining between them. Germline lookup yields CDR1 LGHDT and CDR2 YNNKEL (reference sequence). This CDR3 has 18 amino acids.

This clonotype was seen a few times. This chain joins TRBV6-2 or TRBV6-3 and TRBJ2-1, with TRBD2 matching 9 bases. The V gene end was trimmed by 3 bases and the J gene end by 10 bases; junction bases not matched to a gene: 16. This CDR3 contains 17 residues. The germline CDR1 and CDR2 sequences are MNHEY and SVGEGT. In nucleotides, the CDR3 is TGTGCCAGCAGTTATGCAGGTAATAGCGGGAGAAGGGCCGAGCAGTTCTTC. Translating gives CASSYAGNSGRRAEQFF.

Ten or more counts support this clonotype. This rearrangement joins TRBV20-1 to TRBJ2-3; unclear D gene. Germline CDR1 is DFQATT and CDR2 is SNEGSKA (reference sequence). The V end lost 2 bases, the J end lost 5 bases, and 2 bases lay between the germline ends. CDR3 length: 10 amino acids. In DNA, the CDR3 is TGCAGTGCTAGAAAAGATACGCAGTATTTT. Its protein product is CSARKDTQYF.

Many counts were recorded for this clonotype. The CDR3 region has the DNA TGTGCCTGGAGTGTAGTGGACGAGCAGTACTTC. Translation: CAWSVVDEQYF. The chain uses TRBV30 and TRBJ2-7; D uncertain. The CDR3 is 11 amino acids. Germline assignment: CDR1 GTSNPN and CDR2 SVGIG (reference sequence). Trimming pared 0 bases from V and 5 bases from J, leaving 5 bases between.

In its sample, this clonotype was seen many times. The CDR3 sequence is CASSSLAASTDTQYF. The CDR3 DNA reads TGTGCCAGTAGTTCTCTAGCGGCCTCCACAGATACGCAGTATTTT. The chain combines TRBV19 with TRBJ2-3; 7 positions match TRBD2. Germline-derived CDR1 and CDR2 are LNHDA and SQIVND (reference sequence). V was pared by 5 bases and J by 2 bases, with 7 bases of the junction left unmatched. The CDR3 runs 15 residues.

In the case of this clonotype: The final CDR3 position lacks the conserved phenylalanine or tryptophan, pointing to a likely read error. The chain combines TRBV11-2 with TRBJ1-1; D remains ambiguous. Trimming took 4 bases from V and 2 from J, leaving 8 bases between them. Per germline, CDR1 SGHAT and CDR2 FQNNGV. This CDR3 is 13 amino acids long. The CDR3 DNA reads as TGTGCCAGCAGCTCGACACCTAACACTGAAGCTTTCGTT. Protein product: CASSSTPNTEAFV.

This clonotype was seen repeatedly, ten times or more. V usage is TRBV12-3 or TRBV12-4 and J usage is TRBJ1-1, with 7 bases fitting TRBD1. Unmatched junction bases numbered 6, after V lost 4 bases and J lost 1 base. This CDR3 contains 15 residues. The CDR3 sequence: CASSYPTGSNTEAFF. CDR3 nucleotide sequence: TGTGCCAGCAGTTACCCGACAGGGTCGAACACTGAAGCTTTCTTT.

The chain has TRBV12-3 or TRBV12-4 and TRBJ1-6; unclear D gene. CDR3 length: 14 amino acids. The germline V and J ends were trimmed by 6 bases and 11 bases, with 17 bases remaining between them. DNA for the CDR3: TGTGCCAGCAGCTTACAACGTGGAGTTGCACCCCTCCACTTT. Translation gives CASSLQRGVAPLHF.

The table lists this clonotype with a few counts. The chain joins TRBV13 to TRBJ2-7; a weak D match, TRBD2 (6 bases). The CDR3 consists of 12 residues. Per the germline V gene, CDR1 is PRHDT and CDR2 is FYEKMQ (reference sequence). V was pared by 4 bases and J by 9 bases, with 13 bases between. The CDR3 loop is CASSSTSGWQYF. The CDR3 DNA reads as TGTGCCAGCAGCTCGACTAGTGGGTGGCAGTACTTC.